The entry below gives a single TCR beta chain sequence along with its context. Antigen: not known. The sample's time point: newly diagnosed GD, antithyroid drugs for less than 3 months. PBMC RNA served as the TCR library source. The data stem from a study of regulatory T cells in long-lasting Graves disease. General study findings and limits: The TCR repertoire of persistent Graves' patients was less diverse than that of newly diagnosed ones. Persistent disease preferred TRBV28, TRBJ1-2 and TRBJ2-5; new disease, TRBV20-1 and TRBJ2-1.

Through Arm-PCR of CDR3 regions and iRepertoire HTBI primers, TCR beta libraries were built. TCRdb analysed the multiplex PCR reads with MiXCR anew, one entry per CDR3 protein. This table holds hundreds of thousands of distinct CDR3 sequences, about a sixth found once. Germline V CDR1 and CDR2: SGHRS, YFSETQ. The CDR3 is 14 residues long. Trimming shortened V by 1 base and J by 5 bases, and 10 bases separated the two germline ends. Another study also made use of these data, one on T cells in Graves' hyperthyroidism and ophthalmopathy.

The sequence was obtained from a man aged 40-50 years with Graves disease. This rearrangement joins TRBV5-1 to TRBJ1-5, with D possibly TRBD1 on 5 matching bases. The sequenced sample was peripheral blood mononuclear cells (PBMCs), obtained at new diagnosis, from a patient treated with antithyroid drugs. CDR3 residues: CASSLSGRDQPQHF. CDR3 sequence (DNA): TGCGCCAGCAGCTTGTCAGGGAGGGATCAGCCCCAGCATTTT.